This is a list of T cell receptor beta chains from one sample in a study of molecular identifiers for immune sequencing clone quantification. A single record per CDR3 protein comes from TCRdb applying MiXCR to the PCR reads. The table shows 63,000 or so distinct CDR3 sequences, with about a sixth occurring only once. The sequenced sample was naive CD8+ T cells from blood, with Jurkat cell RNA spiked in. The receptors stem from a human donor in good health. Some libraries in this study had Jurkat cell RNA spiked in. CDR3s include the opening cysteine and the closing phenylalanine or tryptophan. The size field is filled for only some rows; it gives once, few, many or a size class.

len: 16; abundance: -; v_gene: TRBV2; CDR3aa: CASRERTGAVYNEQFF
len: 14; abundance: -; v_gene: TRBV12-3/TRBV12-4; CDR3aa: CASSLIGGTGELFF
len: 16; abundance: many; v_gene: TRBV5-1; CDR3aa: CASSGGTSGYTGELFF
len: 16; abundance: few; v_gene: TRBV3-1; CDR3aa: CASSHDLTEAYNEQFF
len: 18; abundance: once; v_gene: TRBV7-9; CDR3aa: CGSSLNQGDRGPMNEAFF
len: 13; abundance: -; v_gene: TRBV13; CDR3aa: CASSFELVDEQFF
len: 15; abundance: many; v_gene: TRBV19; CDR3aa: CASRVEGLLTDTQYF
len: 11; abundance: many; v_gene: TRBV28; CDR3aa: CASSLGVFQYF
len: 14; abundance: many; v_gene: TRBV10-3; CDR3aa: CAIRSDRLDTEAFF
len: 13; abundance: few; v_gene: TRBV15; CDR3aa: CATSPRTYNEQFF
len: 11; abundance: many; v_gene: TRBV12-3/TRBV12-4; CDR3aa: CASSFSGELFF
len: 14; abundance: many; v_gene: TRBV19; CDR3aa: CASSLQGANWEQYF
len: 15; abundance: many; v_gene: TRBV11-2; CDR3aa: CASSFSGNSNQPQHF
len: 14; abundance: many; v_gene: TRBV4-2; CDR3aa: CASSPTGRFGEQYF
len: 14; abundance: many; v_gene: TRBV19; CDR3aa: CASIGWGQDQPQHF
len: 14; abundance: many; v_gene: TRBV27; CDR3aa: CASSNLPDRNIQYF
len: 13; abundance: many; v_gene: TRBV10-3; CDR3aa: CAISGGPSYEQYF
len: 13; abundance: few; v_gene: TRBV11-2; CDR3aa: CASSLVGEEGYTF
len: 13; abundance: many; v_gene: TRBV5-4; CDR3aa: CASNRTLRDEAFF
len: 13; abundance: many; v_gene: TRBV3-1; CDR3aa: CASRGLAVDEQFF
len: 17; abundance: many; v_gene: TRBV18; CDR3aa: CASSPGTSFVLAHEQYF
len: 15; abundance: many; v_gene: TRBV4-3; CDR3aa: CASSPLAGGPGEQYF
len: 14; abundance: many; v_gene: TRBV5-1; CDR3aa: CASSFRAGEYEQYF
len: 14; abundance: many; v_gene: TRBV28; CDR3aa: CASSLVGGLDTQYF
len: 15; abundance: few; v_gene: TRBV2; CDR3aa: CASSVSVIVGNEQFF
len: 13; abundance: many; v_gene: TRBV9; CDR3aa: CAKNHIPSYEQYF
len: 13; abundance: many; v_gene: TRBV9; CDR3aa: CASSPPSGPEQYF
len: 15; abundance: many; v_gene: TRBV12-3/TRBV12-4; CDR3aa: CASSLVAGSGNEQFF
len: 13; abundance: many; v_gene: TRBV20-1; CDR3aa: CSPLDVNTGELFF
len: 13; abundance: many; v_gene: TRBV19; CDR3aa: CASSPQGSDEQFF
len: 14; abundance: many; v_gene: TRBV5-5; CDR3aa: CASSLIPGSDEQYF
len: 16; abundance: few; v_gene: TRBV24-1; CDR3aa: CATSDPAGNSYNEQFF
len: 13; abundance: medium-sized; v_gene: TRBV30; CDR3aa: CAWSVRGGTEAFF
len: 14; abundance: few; v_gene: TRBV2; CDR3aa: CASSEGAGTKPQHF
len: 13; abundance: -; v_gene: TRBV29-1; CDR3aa: CGVAGGSYNEQLF
len: 13; abundance: many; v_gene: TRBV29-1; CDR3aa: CSVGPEGNQPQHF
len: 12; abundance: many; v_gene: TRBV10-3; CDR3aa: CAISEELEKLFF
len: 13; abundance: many; v_gene: TRBV25-1; CDR3aa: CASSASDSPEQYF
len: 11; abundance: many; v_gene: TRBV20-1; CDR3aa: CSARDINEQFF
len: 21; abundance: many; v_gene: TRBV20-1; CDR3aa: CSARGVVLAGGVGVSYNEQFF
len: 15; abundance: many; v_gene: TRBV6-2/TRBV6-3; CDR3aa: CASSYSPESNYGYTF
len: 12; abundance: many; v_gene: TRBV30; CDR3aa: CAWSVVGTEAFF
len: 16; abundance: many; v_gene: TRBV20-1; CDR3aa: CSAPTSGGPLYNEQFF
len: 16; abundance: many; v_gene: TRBV9; CDR3aa: CASSANRDRGWTEAFF
len: 14; abundance: many; v_gene: TRBV14; CDR3aa: CASSQVSHGYEQYF
len: 15; abundance: -; v_gene: TRBV27; CDR3aa: CASSPSGGGTYEQYF
len: 15; abundance: many; v_gene: TRBV4-1; CDR3aa: CASSQVDRVGTEAFF
len: 18; abundance: many; v_gene: TRBV6-5; CDR3aa: CASSYTPPGGAGVSEQYF
len: 18; abundance: many; v_gene: TRBV10-3; CDR3aa: CAISETGRTPYSNQPQHF
len: 14; abundance: many; v_gene: TRBV13; CDR3aa: CASSPGTANYGYTF